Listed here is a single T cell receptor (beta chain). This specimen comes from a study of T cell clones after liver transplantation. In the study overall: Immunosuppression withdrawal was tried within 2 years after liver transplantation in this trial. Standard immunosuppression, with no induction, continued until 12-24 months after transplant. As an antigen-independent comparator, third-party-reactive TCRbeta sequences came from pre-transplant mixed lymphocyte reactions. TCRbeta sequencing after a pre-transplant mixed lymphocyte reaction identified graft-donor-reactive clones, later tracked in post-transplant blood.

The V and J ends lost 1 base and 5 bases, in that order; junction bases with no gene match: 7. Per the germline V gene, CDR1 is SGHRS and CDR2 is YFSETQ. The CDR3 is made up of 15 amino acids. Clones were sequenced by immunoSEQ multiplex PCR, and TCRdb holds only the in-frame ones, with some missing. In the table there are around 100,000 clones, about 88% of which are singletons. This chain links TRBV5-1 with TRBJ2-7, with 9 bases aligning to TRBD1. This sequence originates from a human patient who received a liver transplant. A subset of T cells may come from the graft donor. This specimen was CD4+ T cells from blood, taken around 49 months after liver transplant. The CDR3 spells CASSLSGQGLHEQYF. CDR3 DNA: TGCGCCAGCAGCTTGTCCGGACAGGGGTTGCACGAGCAGTACTTC.